The rows below give T cell receptor beta chains drawn from one sample of a study of cytotoxic CD8 clonotypes in ibrutinib-treated CLL. Assay used: immunoSEQ multiplex PCR; TCRdb lists only in-frame clones, some missing. The table lists 150,000 to 200,000 clones, approximately 91% of them singletons. The sample consisted of PBMCs, taken at disease progression, from a patient treated with ibrutinib. All receptors derive from a human donor with chronic lymphocytic leukemia. The CDR3 runs from the conserved cysteine through the conserved F or W. Fields, in order: CDR3 protein, CDR3 DNA, clone size, D gene, V gene, J gene. The D gene is left open where the match is weak. Clone size is not always given. Where it is, it says once, few, many or a class for expanded clones.

CDR3aa: CASSDPAGAGLTEAFF; CDR3nt: TGCGCCAGCAGCGACCCGGCGGGGGCAGGGTTGACTGAAGCTTTCTTT; abundance: .; d_gene: .; v_gene: TRBV5-1; j_gene: TRBJ1-1
CDR3aa: CASSEYMTAATNEKLFF; CDR3nt: TGTGCCAGCAGTGAATATATGACAGCTGCAACTAATGAAAAACTGTTTTTT; abundance: .; d_gene: .; v_gene: TRBV2; j_gene: TRBJ1-4
CDR3aa: CASSPLGDGRSYSGNTIYF; CDR3nt: TGTGCCAGCTCACCACTAGGGGACGGCCGATCCTACTCTGGAAACACCATATATTTT; abundance: .; d_gene: .; v_gene: TRBV18; j_gene: TRBJ1-3
CDR3aa: CASSPSGSSYNEQFF; CDR3nt: TGTGCCAGCAGCCCAAGCGGTAGCTCCTACAATGAGCAGTTCTTC; abundance: .; d_gene: .; v_gene: TRBV11-2; j_gene: TRBJ2-1
CDR3aa: CASSLAKSGTGNQPQHF; CDR3nt: TGTGCCAGCAGCTTAGCCAAGTCCGGGACAGGGAATCAGCCCCAGCATTTT; abundance: .; d_gene: TRBD1; v_gene: TRBV11-2; j_gene: TRBJ1-5
CDR3aa: CASSHTHRVDTQYF; CDR3nt: TGTGCCAGTAGCCACACCCACAGGGTTGATACGCAGTATTTT; abundance: .; d_gene: .; v_gene: TRBV19; j_gene: TRBJ2-3
CDR3aa: CASSMGQRNQPQHF; CDR3nt: TGTGCCAGCAGCATGGGACAGCGCAATCAGCCCCAGCATTTT; abundance: .; d_gene: TRBD1; v_gene: TRBV7-9; j_gene: TRBJ1-5
CDR3aa: CASSQDFKGNQPQHF; CDR3nt: TGCGCCAGCAGCCAAGATTTCAAGGGTAATCAGCCCCAGCATTTT; abundance: .; d_gene: .; v_gene: TRBV4-1; j_gene: TRBJ1-5
CDR3aa: CASSQGSSGTDTQYF; CDR3nt: TGTGCCAGCAGCCAGGGGAGTAGCGGCACAGATACGCAGTATTTT; abundance: .; d_gene: .; v_gene: TRBV4-2; j_gene: TRBJ2-3
CDR3aa: CASSRDRGSGGYTF; CDR3nt: TGTGCCAGCAGCAGGGACAGGGGATCGGGAGGCTACACCTTC; abundance: .; d_gene: TRBD1; v_gene: TRBV6-6; j_gene: TRBJ1-2
CDR3aa: CASSLSGQGTWAVLETQYF; CDR3nt: TGCGCCAGCAGCTTGAGCGGACAGGGGACCTGGGCGGTTTTAGAGACCCAGTACTTC; abundance: .; d_gene: TRBD1; v_gene: TRBV5-1; j_gene: TRBJ2-5
CDR3aa: CASSWGDTGELFF; CDR3nt: TGTGCCAGCAGTTGGGGGGACACCGGGGAGCTGTTTTTT; abundance: .; d_gene: .; v_gene: TRBV2; j_gene: TRBJ2-2
CDR3aa: CASSLTSGRQETQYF; CDR3nt: TGTGCCAGCAGCCTAACTAGCGGGAGGCAGGAGACCCAGTACTTC; abundance: once; d_gene: TRBD2; v_gene: TRBV7-3; j_gene: TRBJ2-5
CDR3aa: CASSHLPVAPSTDTQYF; CDR3nt: TGCGCCAGCAGCCATTTACCTGTAGCGCCCAGCACAGATACGCAGTATTTT; abundance: .; d_gene: .; v_gene: TRBV4-1; j_gene: TRBJ2-3
CDR3aa: CASSEGQGIWDEQFF; CDR3nt: TGTGCCAGCAGTGAGGGACAGGGGATTTGGGATGAGCAGTTCTTC; abundance: few; d_gene: TRBD1; v_gene: TRBV2; j_gene: TRBJ2-1
CDR3aa: CASSPYFTGELFF; CDR3nt: TGTGCCAGCAGCCCATACTTCACCGGGGAGCTGTTTTTT; abundance: once; d_gene: .; v_gene: TRBV9; j_gene: TRBJ2-2
CDR3aa: CASSFRGGNQETQYF; CDR3nt: TGTGCCAGCAGCTTCCGGGGAGGCAACCAAGAGACCCAGTACTTC; abundance: .; d_gene: .; v_gene: TRBV7-3; j_gene: TRBJ2-5
CDR3aa: CAWSVLLYNEQFF; CDR3nt: TGTGCCTGGAGTGTGCTGCTTTACAATGAGCAGTTCTTC; abundance: .; d_gene: .; v_gene: TRBV30; j_gene: TRBJ2-1
CDR3aa: CASSLGGPYEQYF; CDR3nt: TGTGCCAGCAGCTTAGGGGGACCTTACGAGCAGTACTTC; abundance: .; d_gene: .; v_gene: TRBV5-4; j_gene: TRBJ2-7
CDR3aa: CASSTKSQGRHSNQPQHF; CDR3nt: TGTGCCAGCAGCACCAAATCACAGGGGCGACATAGCAATCAGCCCCAGCATTTT; abundance: .; d_gene: TRBD1; v_gene: TRBV5-6; j_gene: TRBJ1-5
CDR3aa: CASSRPKAGTAYNEQFF; CDR3nt: TGTGCCAGCAGCCGACCTAAAGCAGGGACAGCCTACAATGAGCAGTTCTTC; abundance: .; d_gene: TRBD1; v_gene: TRBV5-5; j_gene: TRBJ2-1
CDR3aa: CATSRDLAFQYF; CDR3nt: TGTGCCACCAGCAGAGATCTGGCTTTCCAGTACTTC; abundance: .; d_gene: .; v_gene: TRBV15; j_gene: TRBJ2-7
CDR3aa: CASSLLGTGAEAFF; CDR3nt: TGTGCCAGCAGCTTATTAGGAACCGGGGCTGAAGCTTTCTTT; abundance: .; d_gene: .; v_gene: TRBV7-9; j_gene: TRBJ1-1
CDR3aa: CASSQGRDTEAFF; CDR3nt: TGCGCCAGCAGCCAAGGTCGGGACACTGAAGCTTTCTTT; abundance: .; d_gene: .; v_gene: TRBV4-1; j_gene: TRBJ1-1
CDR3aa: CASSKAQVRQPQHF; CDR3nt: TGTGCCAGCAGCAAAGCCCAGGTGCGCCAGCCCCAGCATTTT; abundance: .; d_gene: .; v_gene: TRBV21-1; j_gene: TRBJ1-5
CDR3aa: CSVVLSGSLDEQYF; CDR3nt: TGCAGCGTTGTCCTTAGCGGGAGCCTGGACGAGCAGTACTTC; abundance: .; d_gene: TRBD2; v_gene: TRBV29-1; j_gene: TRBJ2-7
CDR3aa: CASSRAGTENYGYTF; CDR3nt: TGTGCCAGCTCACGCGCCGGGACAGAAAACTATGGCTACACCTTC; abundance: once; d_gene: TRBD1; v_gene: TRBV18; j_gene: TRBJ1-2
CDR3aa: CASSLSRDTEQYF; CDR3nt: TGCGCCAGCAGCTTGTCCCGGGACACCGAGCAGTACTTC; abundance: .; d_gene: .; v_gene: TRBV5-1; j_gene: TRBJ2-7
CDR3aa: CASSGMASGRSYEQYF; CDR3nt: TGTGCCAGCAGCGGGATGGCTAGCGGGAGATCCTACGAGCAGTACTTC; abundance: once; d_gene: TRBD2; v_gene: TRBV7-2; j_gene: TRBJ2-7
CDR3aa: CASSGGTSGLSYNEQFF; CDR3nt: TGTGCCAGTAGTGGGGGGACTAGCGGGCTATCCTACAATGAGCAGTTCTTC; abundance: .; d_gene: TRBD2; v_gene: TRBV19; j_gene: TRBJ2-1
CDR3aa: CASSLAARTTEQYF; CDR3nt: TGTGCCAGCAGCTTGGCCGCGAGGACTACCGAGCAGTACTTC; abundance: once; d_gene: .; v_gene: TRBV5-6; j_gene: TRBJ2-7
CDR3aa: CAISASRQGDNYGYTF; CDR3nt: TGTGCCATCAGTGCATCTCGACAGGGGGATAACTATGGCTACACCTTC; abundance: .; d_gene: TRBD1; v_gene: TRBV10-3; j_gene: TRBJ1-2
CDR3aa: CASRSPGGAGYGYTF; CDR3nt: TGTGCCAGCAGGTCCCCAGGGGGCGCCGGCTATGGCTACACCTTC; abundance: .; d_gene: TRBD1; v_gene: TRBV28; j_gene: TRBJ1-2